This T cell receptor (beta chain) was documented in a study of CD8+ T cells in alopecia areata (dated 2018 in TCRdb). Looking at the study overall: The treated patients took part in an open-label pilot trial in which moderate-to-severe alopecia areata was treated with oral tofacitinib at 5 to 10 mg twice daily. Patients received tofacitinib for 6 to 18 months and were then followed off drug for 6 months to check for delayed response and recurrence. The SALT score, which quantifies the percentage of affected scalp surface area, was used to measure disease severity in treated patients. In both human patients and the C3H/HeJ mouse model, the study applied high-throughput TCRbeta sequencing to look at T cell clonal expansion in alopecia areata. On the human side, TCRbeta sequencing was run on scalp tissue and on sorted CD4+ and CD8+ peripheral blood T cells from healthy controls and from alopecia areata patients with either patchy or totalis/universalis disease. Tofacitinib-treated patients had biopsies at baseline and at 4 and 24 weeks of treatment, with a later scalp biopsy in several patients. Scalp clonality was compared across normal scalp (n=4), patchy alopecia areata scalp (n=8), and alopecia totalis/universalis scalp (n=8). The RNA source kit depended on sample type: the PAXgene miRNA kit for fixed scalp, the miRNeasy kit for PBMCs, and the RNeasy kit for mouse skin. Amplification of TCRbeta CDR3 regions was done by immunoSEQ multiplex PCR using 35 Vbeta forward primers and 13 Jbeta reverse primers.

What the work shows at the level of the full study, not this receptor alone: Tofacitinib significantly lowered scalp clonality and the number of expanded CD8+ clones among the top 100 scalp clones. The treated cohort was small, with a single nonresponder, so links between baseline CD8+ expansion and response need larger studies. TCR sequences shared between patients were less clear than in mice, possibly partly because of HLA diversity in the patient population. Scalp TCR repertoire analysis is complicated because resident alphabeta T cells in normal human skin are also sequenced, whereas mouse skin is dominated by gammadelta T cells. Lesional scalp, especially in alopecia totalis/universalis, showed higher clonality and more expanded CD8+ clones than normal scalp, suggesting antigenic drive. During tofacitinib treatment, many expanded lesional clones remained in scalp and blood, and this persistence may partly explain relapse after treatment is stopped.

Preparation of the library involved the immunoSEQ multiplex PCR assay. RNA was extracted from all samples and reverse transcribed into cDNA, which served as template for TCR sequencing. SuperScript III was used for first-strand cDNA synthesis, primed with a 2:1 mix of oligo-dT and random hexamers. A synthetic immune receptor repertoire was used to measure amplification bias, and any remaining bias was corrected computationally. As for the authors' bioinformatics: After raw reads were preprocessed to remove errors, the CDR3 was defined following IMGT conventions as running from the conserved cysteine to phenylalanine. Clonality was calculated as 1 minus Shannon entropy normalized by log2 of the number of productive unique TCRs. Whether each scalp clone was CD4 or CD8 was inferred by checking scalp TCRbeta sequences against the CD4 and CD8 repertoires from sorted blood. TCRdb's version of the immuneACCESS table is confined to in-frame rearrangements and falls short of the full clone set. An unresolved V gene accounts for under half of the shortfall where checked; the remainder is of unknown origin. V, J and clone size derive from that table, while D and trimming were established from the DNA sequence. The sample has 90,000 to 100,000 clones on record, around 60% of them singletons. The ten largest clones represent about a sixth of the sample.

In light of the paper, this sample's time point label describes: 4 weeks on oral tofacitinib. The sample's treatment or condition label, decoded: oral pan-JAK inhibitor, 5-10 mg twice daily. Lesional scalp punch biopsies and peripheral blood were collected from alopecia areata patients. PBMCs were separated by density centrifugation and stained for CD3, CD4 and CD8, after which CD4+ and CD8+ T cells were sorted on a FACSAria. CDR1 SGHNT and CDR2 YYREEE were looked up in the germline V gene (reference sequence). Its CDR3 holds 17 amino acids, cysteine through phenylalanine. Left in the record is the CDR3 DNA by itself, 51 bases read in frame from the first base. This clone came up a few times. Its antigen is unknown. At one of its ends the junction is not consistent with the germline gene, which may arise from a read error. Other DNA sequences in this sample translate to the same CDR3.

Recombination joined TRBV5-4 with TRBJ2-3, with 8 bases in between that match TRBD1. The sequence derives from a human donor with alopecia areata. The sequencing used CD8+ T cells sorted from blood, collected at week 4, from a patient treated with tofacitinib. The DNA is as follows: TGCGCCAGCAGCCAAGCGCTCCCGGGACAGGGCACAGATACGCAGTATTTT. Its translation is CASSQALPGQGTDTQYF.